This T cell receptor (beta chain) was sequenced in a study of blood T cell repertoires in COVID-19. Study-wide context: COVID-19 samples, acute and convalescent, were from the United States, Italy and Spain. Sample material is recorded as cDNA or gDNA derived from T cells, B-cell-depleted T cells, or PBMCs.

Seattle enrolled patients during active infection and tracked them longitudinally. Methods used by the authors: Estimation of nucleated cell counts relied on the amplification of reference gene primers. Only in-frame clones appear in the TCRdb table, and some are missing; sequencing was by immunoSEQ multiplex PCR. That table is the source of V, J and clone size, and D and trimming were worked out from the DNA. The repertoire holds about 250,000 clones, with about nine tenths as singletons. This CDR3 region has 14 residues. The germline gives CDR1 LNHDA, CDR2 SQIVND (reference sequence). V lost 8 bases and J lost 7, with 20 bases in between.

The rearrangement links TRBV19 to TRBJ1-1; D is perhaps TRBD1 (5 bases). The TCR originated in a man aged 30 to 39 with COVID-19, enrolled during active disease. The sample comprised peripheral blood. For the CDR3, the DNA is TGTGCCAGTCGTCTGGAGGGGAGTAATGGTGAAGCTTTCTTT. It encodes CASRLEGSNGEAFF.